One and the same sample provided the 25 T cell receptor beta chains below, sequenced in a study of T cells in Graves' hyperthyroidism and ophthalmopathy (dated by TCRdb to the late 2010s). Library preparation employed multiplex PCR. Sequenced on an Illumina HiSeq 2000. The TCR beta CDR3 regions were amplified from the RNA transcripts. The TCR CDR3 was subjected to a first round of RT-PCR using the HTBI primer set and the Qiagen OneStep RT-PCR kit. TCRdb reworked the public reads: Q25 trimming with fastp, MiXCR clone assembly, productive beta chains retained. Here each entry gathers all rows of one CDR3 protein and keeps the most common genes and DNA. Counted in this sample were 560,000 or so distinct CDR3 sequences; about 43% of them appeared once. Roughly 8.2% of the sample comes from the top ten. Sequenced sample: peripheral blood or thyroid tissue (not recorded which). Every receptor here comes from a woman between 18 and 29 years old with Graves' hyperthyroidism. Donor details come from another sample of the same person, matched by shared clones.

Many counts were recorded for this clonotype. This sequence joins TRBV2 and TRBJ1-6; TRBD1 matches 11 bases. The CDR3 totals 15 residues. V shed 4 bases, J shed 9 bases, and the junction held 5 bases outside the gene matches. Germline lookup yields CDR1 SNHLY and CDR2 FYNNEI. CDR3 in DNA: TGTGCCAGCAGTGGAGGGACAGGGGGACCTTCACCCCTCCACTTT. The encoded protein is CASSGGTGGPSPLHF.

CDR3 nucleotide sequence: TGTGCCAGCAGTCTGGACAGGGGGCTAGAAAAACTGTTTTTT. Encoded protein: CASSLDRGLEKLFF. V gene TRBV6-5 combines with J gene TRBJ1-4; 11 bases map to TRBD1. The CDR3 is made up of 14 amino acids. Germline V CDR1 and CDR2: MNHEY, SVGAGI. V was clipped by 5 bases and J by 8 bases; unmatched bases: 4.

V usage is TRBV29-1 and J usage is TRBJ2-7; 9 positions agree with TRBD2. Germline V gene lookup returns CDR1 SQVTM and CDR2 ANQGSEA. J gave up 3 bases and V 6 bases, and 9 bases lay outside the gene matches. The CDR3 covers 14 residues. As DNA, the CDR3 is TGCAGCGTGCAGGACCTAGCGGGATTCTACGAGCAGTACTTC. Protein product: CSVQDLAGFYEQYF.

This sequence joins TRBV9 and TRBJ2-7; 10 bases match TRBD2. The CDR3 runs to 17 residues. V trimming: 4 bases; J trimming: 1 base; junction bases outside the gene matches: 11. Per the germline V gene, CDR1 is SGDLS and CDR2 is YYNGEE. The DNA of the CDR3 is TGTGCCAGCAGCCCCCCCCCCGGGACTAGCGTGTCCTACGAGCAGTACTTC. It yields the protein CASSPPPGTSVSYEQYF.

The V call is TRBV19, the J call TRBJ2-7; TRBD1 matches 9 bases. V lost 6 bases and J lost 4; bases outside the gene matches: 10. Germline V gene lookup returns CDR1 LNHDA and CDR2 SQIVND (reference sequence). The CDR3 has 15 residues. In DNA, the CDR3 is TGTGCCAGTAGAAAAGGACAGGGGAGGGAGTACGAGCAGTACTTC. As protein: CASRKGQGREYEQYF.

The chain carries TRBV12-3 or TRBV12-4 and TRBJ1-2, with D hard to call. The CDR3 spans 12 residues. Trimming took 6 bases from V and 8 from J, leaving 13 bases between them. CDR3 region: CASSYSGFGYTF. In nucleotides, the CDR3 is TGTGCCAGCAGCTACTCGGGTTTCGGCTACACCTTC.

CDR3 in DNA: TGTGCCAGCAGCTTAGTCCACGATAATGAGCAGTACTTC. Translated, it gives CASSLVHDNEQYF. V is TRBV11-2 and J is TRBJ2-1; D uncertain. The assigned J gene may be wrong: the sequence end matches TRBJ2-7 better. The CDR3 is 13 amino acids. CDR1 is SGHAT and CDR2 is FQNNGV in the germline V gene.

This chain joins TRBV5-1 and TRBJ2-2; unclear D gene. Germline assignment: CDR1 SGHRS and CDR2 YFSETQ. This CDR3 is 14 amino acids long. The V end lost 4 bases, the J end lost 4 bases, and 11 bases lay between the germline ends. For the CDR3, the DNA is TGCGCCAGCAGCCCAGCCTTGACCACCGGGGAGCTGTTTTTT. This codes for CASSPALTTGELFF.

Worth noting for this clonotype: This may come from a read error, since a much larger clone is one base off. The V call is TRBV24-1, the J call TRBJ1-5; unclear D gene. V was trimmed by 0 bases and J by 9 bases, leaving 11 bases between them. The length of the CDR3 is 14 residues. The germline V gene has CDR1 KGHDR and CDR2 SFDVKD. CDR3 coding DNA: TGTGCCACCAGTGATTTGTCTGGTCATCGGCCCCAGCATTTT. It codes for CATSDLSGHRPQHF.

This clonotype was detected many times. Written as DNA, the CDR3 is TGTGCCAGCAGTGTTCGGGGGGCTAATCAGCCCCAGCATTTT. This gives the protein CASSVRGANQPQHF. V gene TRBV2 combines with J gene TRBJ1-5; TRBD1 might be the D (6 bases). Trimming took off 4 bases at V and 4 bases at J, with 11 bases between the two ends. CDR1 is SNHLY and CDR2 is FYNNEI in the germline V gene. The CDR3 consists of 14 residues. Full variable domain (rest looked up from reference TRBV2 and TRBJ1-5): EPEVTQTPSHQVTQMGQEVILRCVPISNHLYFYWYRQILGQKVEFLVSFYNNEISEKSEIFDDQFSVERPDGSNFTLKIRSTKLEDSAMYFCASSVRGANQPQHFGDGTRLSIL.

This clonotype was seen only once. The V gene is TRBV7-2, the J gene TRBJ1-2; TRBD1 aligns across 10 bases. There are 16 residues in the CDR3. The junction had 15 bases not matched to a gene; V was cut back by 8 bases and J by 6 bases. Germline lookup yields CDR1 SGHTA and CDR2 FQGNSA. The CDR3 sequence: CASSPQKGQGFHGYTF. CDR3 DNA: TGTGCCAGCTCACCGCAGAAGGGACAGGGGTTCCATGGCTACACCTTC.

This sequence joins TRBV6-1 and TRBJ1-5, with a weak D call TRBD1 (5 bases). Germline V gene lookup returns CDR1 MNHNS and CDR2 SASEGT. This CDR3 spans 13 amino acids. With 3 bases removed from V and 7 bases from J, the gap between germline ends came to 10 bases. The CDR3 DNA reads TGTGCCAGCAGTGACAGGGCTTGGCAGCCCCAGCATTTT. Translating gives CASSDRAWQPQHF.

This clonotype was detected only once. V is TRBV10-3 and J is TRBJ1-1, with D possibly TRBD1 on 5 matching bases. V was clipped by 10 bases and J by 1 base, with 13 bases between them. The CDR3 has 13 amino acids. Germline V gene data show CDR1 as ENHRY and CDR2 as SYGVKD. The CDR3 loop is CANARGGNTEAFF. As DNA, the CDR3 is TGTGCCAACGCGCGGGGGGGGAACACTGAAGCTTTCTTT.

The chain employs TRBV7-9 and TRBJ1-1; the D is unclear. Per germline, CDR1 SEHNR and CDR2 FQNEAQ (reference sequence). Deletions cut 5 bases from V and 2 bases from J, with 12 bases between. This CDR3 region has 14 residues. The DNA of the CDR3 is TGTGCCAGCAGCCCCCCCGACACTAACACTGAAGCTTTCTTT. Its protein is CASSPPDTNTEAFF.

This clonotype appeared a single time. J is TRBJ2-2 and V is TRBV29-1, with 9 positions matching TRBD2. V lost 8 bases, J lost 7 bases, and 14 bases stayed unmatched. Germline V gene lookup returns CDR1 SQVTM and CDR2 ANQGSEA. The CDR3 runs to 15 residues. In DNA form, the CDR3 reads TGCAGCATTGGAGACGAGGGGACTAGCATCGGGGAGCTGTTTTTT. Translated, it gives CSIGDEGTSIGELFF.

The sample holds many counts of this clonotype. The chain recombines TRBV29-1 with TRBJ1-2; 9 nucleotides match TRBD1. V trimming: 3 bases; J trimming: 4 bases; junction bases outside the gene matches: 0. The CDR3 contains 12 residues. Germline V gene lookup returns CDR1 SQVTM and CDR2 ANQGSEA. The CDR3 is CSVETGGYGYTF. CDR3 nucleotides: TGCAGCGTTGAGACAGGGGGCTATGGCTACACCTTC. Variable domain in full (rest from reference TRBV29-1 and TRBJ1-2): SAVISQKPSRDICQRGTSLTIQCQVDSQVTMMFWYRQQPGQSLTLIATANQGSEATYESGFVIDKFPISRPNLTFSTLTVSNMSPEDSSIYLCSVETGGYGYTFGSGTRLTVV.

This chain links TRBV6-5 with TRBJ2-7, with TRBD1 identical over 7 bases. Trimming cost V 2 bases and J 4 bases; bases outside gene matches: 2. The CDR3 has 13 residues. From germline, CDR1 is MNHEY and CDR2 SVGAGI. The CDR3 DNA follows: TGTGCCAGCAGTTACGGGGACAGATACGAGCAGTACTTC. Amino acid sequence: CASSYGDRYEQYF.

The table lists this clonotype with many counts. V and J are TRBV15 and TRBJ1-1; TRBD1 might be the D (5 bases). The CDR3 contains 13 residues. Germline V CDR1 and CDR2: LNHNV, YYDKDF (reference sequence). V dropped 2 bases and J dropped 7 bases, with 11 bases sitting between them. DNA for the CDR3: TGTGCCACCAGCAGAAAGGGCAGGGTTGAAGCTTTCTTT. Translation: CATSRKGRVEAFF. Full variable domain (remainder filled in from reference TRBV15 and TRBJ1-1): DAMVIQNPRYQVTQFGKPVTLSCSQTLNHNVMYWYQQKSSQAPKLLFHYYDKDFNNEADTPDNFQSRRPNTSFCFLDIRSPGLGDTAMYLCATSRKGRVEAFFGQGTRLTVV.

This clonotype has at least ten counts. The CDR3 nucleotides read TGTGCCAGCAGCAGGACAGGGGGCAGGAACACTGAAGCTTTCTTT. The encoded protein is CASSRTGGRNTEAFF. This chain links TRBV7-9 with TRBJ1-1, with TRBD1 matching 11 bases. The CDR3 extends over 15 amino acids. Looked up from germline, CDR1 is SEHNR and CDR2 is FQNEAQ (reference sequence). V was pared by 5 bases and J by 1 base, with 3 bases of the junction left unmatched.

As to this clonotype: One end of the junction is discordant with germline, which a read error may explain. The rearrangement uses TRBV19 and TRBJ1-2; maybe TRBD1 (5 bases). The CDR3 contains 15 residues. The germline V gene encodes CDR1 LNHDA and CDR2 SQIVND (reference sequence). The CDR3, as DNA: TGCGCCAGCAGCTTGGGGGGAGACCTCTCCAGAGGCTACACCTTC. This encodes CASSLGGDLSRGYTF.

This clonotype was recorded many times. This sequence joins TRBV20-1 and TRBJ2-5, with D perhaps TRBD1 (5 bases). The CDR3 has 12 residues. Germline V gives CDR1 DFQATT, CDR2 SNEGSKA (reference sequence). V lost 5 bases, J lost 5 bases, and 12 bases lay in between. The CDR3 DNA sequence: TGCAGTGCTTCTGAGACAGATGAGACCCAGTACTTC. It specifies CSASETDETQYF.

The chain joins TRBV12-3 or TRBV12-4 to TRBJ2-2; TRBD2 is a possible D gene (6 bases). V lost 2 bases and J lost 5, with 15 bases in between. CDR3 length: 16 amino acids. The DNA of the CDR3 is TGTGCCAGCAGTTTACGTTACGGGAGTGATACCGGGGAGCTGTTTTTT. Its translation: CASSLRYGSDTGELFF.

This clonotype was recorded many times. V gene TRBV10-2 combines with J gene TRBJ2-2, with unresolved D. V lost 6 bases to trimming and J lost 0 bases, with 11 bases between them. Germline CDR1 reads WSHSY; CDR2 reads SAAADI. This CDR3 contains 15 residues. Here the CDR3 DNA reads TGCGCCAGCAGCGCCGACCGTACGAACACCGGGGAGCTGTTTTTT. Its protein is CASSADRTNTGELFF.

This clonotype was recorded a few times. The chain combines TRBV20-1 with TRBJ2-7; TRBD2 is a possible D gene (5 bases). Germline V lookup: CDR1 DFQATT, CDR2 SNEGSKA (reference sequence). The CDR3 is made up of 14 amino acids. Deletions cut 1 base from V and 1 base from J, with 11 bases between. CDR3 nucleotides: TGCAGTGCTAGAGGGACTTATTATTCCTACGAGCAGTACTTC. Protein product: CSARGTYYSYEQYF.

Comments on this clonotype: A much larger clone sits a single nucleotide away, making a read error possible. The CDR3 nucleotides read TGTGCCACCGGTGACACGGGACAGGGCGGCAATCAGCCCCAGCATTTT. Translating it yields CATGDTGQGGNQPQHF. The gene calls are TRBV24-1 and TRBJ1-5; TRBD1 matches 9 bases. CDR3 length: 16 residues. Germline lookup yields CDR1 KGHDR and CDR2 SFDVKD.